The T cell receptor (beta chain) under discussion was sequenced for a study of control samples from healthy donors and cancer patients. This clone was observed a single time. Sequenced by immunoSEQ multiplex PCR; TCRdb stores in-frame clones only, minus some. The sample has some 100,000 clones; roughly 87% are singletons. CDR3 length: 15 residues. Germline V gene data show CDR1 as SGHTA and CDR2 as FQGTGA. The V gene end was trimmed by 4 bases and the J gene end by 7 bases; junction bases not matched to a gene: 5. J is TRBJ2-1 and V is TRBV7-3, with 12 positions matching TRBD2. This TCR was sampled from a woman in her 50s in good health. Input material: blood. In DNA form, the CDR3 reads TGTGCCAGCAGCTCCCTAGCGGGAGGGCCGAATGAGCAGTTCTTC. Translating gives CASSSLAGGPNEQFF.